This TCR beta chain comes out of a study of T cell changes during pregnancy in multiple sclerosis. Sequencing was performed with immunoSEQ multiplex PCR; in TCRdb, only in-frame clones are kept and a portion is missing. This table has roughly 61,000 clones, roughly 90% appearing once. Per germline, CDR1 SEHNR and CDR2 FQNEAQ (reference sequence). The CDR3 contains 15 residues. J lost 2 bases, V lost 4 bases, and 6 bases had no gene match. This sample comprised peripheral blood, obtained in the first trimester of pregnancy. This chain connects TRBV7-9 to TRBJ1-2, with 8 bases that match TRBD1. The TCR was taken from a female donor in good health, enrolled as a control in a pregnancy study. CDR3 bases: TGTGCCAGCAGCTCTTCAGACAGGGGCAACTATGGCTACACCTTC. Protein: CASSSSDRGNYGYTF.